The source of this T cell receptor beta chain is a study of T-cell reconstitution after alpha-beta-depleted transplantation in children. Overall study results and limits: High day-60 TCRbeta diversity in some patients came from surviving recipient T cells and thymic progenitors. There were reportedly several hundred expanded graft clones from which alpha-beta T cells came about two months after transplant. After one year, T-cell counts and TCRbeta diversity mostly came from new T cells.

For TCRbeta, the library was prepared with unique molecular identifiers. TCRdb reprocessed the PCR reads with MiXCR, giving one entry per CDR3 protein. The profile covers roughly 790,000 distinct CDR3 sequences, with 15% to 20% appearing a single time and around 4.5% taken by the ten largest. Both ends counted, the CDR3 spans 12 residues. This clonotype has at least ten counts. Its target is not known. No DNA is shown, since the ends of the CDR3 on it are uncertain; the CDR3 is the one TCRdb lists. This specimen consisted of PBMCs, mostly from graft donor cells, obtained 360 days after TCRalphabeta/CD19-depleted stem cell transplant. The chain couples TRBV12-3 or TRBV12-4 to TRBJ2-2. The sequence came from a male patient between 10 and 17 years old who had a stem cell transplant for acute lymphoblastic leukemia, so the T cells may come from the graft donor. CDR3: CASSFGAGELFF.